The clone carrying this T cell receptor beta chain was recorded at least ten times. Its antigen remains unidentified. The entry originates in a study of T cell repertoires in cytomegalovirus infection. Germline V gene sequence: CDR1 SGHTA, CDR2 FQGNSA. Trimming pared 3 bases from V and 2 bases from J, leaving 2 bases between. The CDR3 covers 12 residues. TCRdb reanalysed the reads using MiXCR and keeps one entry per CDR3 protein. The sample carries over 250,000 distinct CDR3 sequences, less than 25% recorded once. The V gene is TRBV7-2, the J gene TRBJ2-1; the D is unclear. This TCR derives from a human donor in good health (CMV status not recorded). Some clones in this sample may be carry-over from other donors' samples. The starting material was cultured PBMCs, obtained from culture after CMV antigen stimulation. This CDR3 reads CASSFTYNEQFF. CDR3 nucleotides: TGTGCCAGCAGCTTTACCTACAATGAGCAGTTCTTC.